This passage covers 32 T cell receptor beta chains from one sample sequenced in a study of graft-versus-host responses after intestinal transplantation. TCRdb keeps only in-frame clones here, not all; method: immunoSEQ multiplex PCR. Of roughly 96,000 clones in the sample, roughly nine tenths were seen once. Antigen specificity for these receptors is unknown. The sequences come from unstimulated CD8+ T cells sorted from spleen or lymph node cells, collected before intestinal transplant. The receptor set was obtained from a human donor who received an intestinal transplant.

The V and J genes are TRBV4-1 and TRBJ2-7; D is possibly TRBD2 (6 bases). Germline V gene data show CDR1 as MGHRA and CDR2 as YSYEKL. The germline V and J ends were trimmed by 0 bases and 2 bases, with 11 bases remaining between them. This CDR3 has 15 residues. Written as DNA, the CDR3 is TGCGCCAGCAGCCAAGACCCGGGACTCGCCTACGAGCAGTACTTC. Translation: CASSQDPGLAYEQYF.

J is TRBJ1-1 and V is TRBV28, with 7 nucleotides matching TRBD1. Germline CDR1 and CDR2: MDHEN and SYDVKM. Trimming took 3 bases from V and 3 from J; bases not matched to a gene: 4. The CDR3 runs 14 residues. The CDR3 sequence is CASSLTGIYTEAFF. CDR3 sequence (DNA): TGTGCCAGCAGTTTGACAGGGATCTACACTGAAGCTTTCTTT.

This chain connects TRBV7-8 to TRBJ2-1; TRBD1 is a possible D gene (5 bases). V lost 1 base, J lost 6 bases, and 10 bases lay in between. CDR1 SGHVS and CDR2 FQNEAQ come from the germline V gene. The CDR3 is 14 residues long. This CDR3 is CASSLVGASNEQFF. CDR3 bases: TGTGCCAGCAGCTTAGTAGGGGCAAGCAATGAGCAGTTCTTC.

This clone was counted a single time. The chain has TRBV28 and TRBJ2-1; D might be TRBD2 (6 bases). The V end lost 5 bases, the J end lost 6 bases, and 14 bases lay between the germline ends. The germline V gene encodes CDR1 MDHEN and CDR2 SYDVKM. This CDR3 has 14 residues. For the CDR3, the DNA is TGTGCCAGCAGTCTAATGGGACTTAGCAATGAGCAGTTCTTC. Its translation is CASSLMGLSNEQFF.

This chain uses TRBV7-9 with TRBJ2-2, with a possible D match to TRBD2 (5 bases). Germline CDR1 reads SEHNR; CDR2 reads FQNEAQ (reference sequence). The CDR3 is 11 amino acids. CDR3 loop: CALEGPGELFF. The CDR3 DNA is TGTGCACTCGAGGGTCCCGGGGAGCTGTTTTTT.

The rearrangement links TRBV9 to TRBJ1-1, with D unclear. This CDR3 has 14 amino acids. V lost 0 bases, J lost 4 bases, and 10 bases lay in between. Looked up from germline, CDR1 is SGDLS and CDR2 is YYNGEE. CDR3 bases: TGTGCCAGCAGCGTAGACGGGGTGAGCACTGAAGCTTTCTTT. Translating it yields CASSVDGVSTEAFF.

This chain uses TRBV20-1 with TRBJ1-6; weak D call: TRBD1 (5 bases). The germline CDR1 and CDR2 sequences are DFQATT and SNEGSKA (reference sequence). V was pared by 5 bases and J by 13 bases, with 6 bases between. The CDR3 extends over 9 amino acids. CDR3 amino acids: CSAGAPLHF. The CDR3 DNA follows: TGCAGTGCTGGGGCGCCCCTCCACTTT.

This clone has only a few counts. Other nucleotide sequences in the sample specify the same CDR3. The V call is TRBV4-1, the J call TRBJ2-7, with D hard to call. The CDR3 has 14 amino acids. The V gene's germline CDR1 is MGHRA and CDR2 YSYEKL. V dropped 2 bases and J dropped 0 bases, with 8 bases sitting between them. The CDR3 nucleotides are TGCGCCAGCAGCCAAAGAGGTTCCTCCTACGAGCAGTACTTC. Translating gives CASSQRGSSYEQYF.

The rearrangement uses TRBV6-5 and TRBJ2-2; maybe TRBD2 (5 bases). Trimming removed 0 bases at V and 4 bases at J, with 12 bases between. The CDR3 extends over 16 amino acids. Germline values: CDR1 MNHEY, CDR2 SVGAGI. CDR3 DNA sequence: TGTGCCAGCAGTTACTCTTCGGCACTAGTCACCGGGGAGCTGTTTTTT. It encodes CASSYSSALVTGELFF.

This clone was recorded only once. This chain links TRBV28 with TRBJ2-1; 7 bases line up with TRBD2. The CDR3 consists of 15 residues. The germline CDR1 and CDR2 sequences are MDHEN and SYDVKM. Germline trimming cut 3 bases from V and 5 bases from J; bases unmatched to any gene: 7. This chain's CDR3 is CASSFLAGVNNEQFF. The CDR3 DNA sequence: TGTGCCAGCAGTTTTCTGGCGGGAGTTAACAATGAGCAGTTCTTC.

This sequence joins TRBV4-1 and TRBJ2-2; 8 bases fit TRBD1. This CDR3 comprises 14 residues. Per the germline V gene, CDR1 is MGHRA and CDR2 is YSYEKL. The V gene end was trimmed by 5 bases and the J gene end by 6 bases; junction bases not matched to a gene: 5. The CDR3 DNA follows: TGCGCCAGCAGCTTACAACAGGGGGCCGGGGAGCTGTTTTTT. Amino acid sequence: CASSLQQGAGELFF.

The chain employs TRBV7-2 and TRBJ1-4, with D perhaps TRBD1 (6 bases). V shed 4 bases and J shed 7 bases, with 16 bases lying between them. Per germline, CDR1 SGHTA and CDR2 FQGNSA. This CDR3 comprises 15 residues. CDR3 DNA sequence: TGTGCCAGCAGCTCGAACCCCCAGGGGAGTGAAAAACTGTTTTTT. As protein: CASSSNPQGSEKLFF. The variable domain in full, with the rest retrieved from reference TRBV7-2 and TRBJ1-4, is GAGVSQSPSNKVTEKGKDVELRCDPISGHTALYWYRQSLGQGLEFLIYFQGNSAPDKSGLPSDRFSAERTGGSVSTLTIQRTQQEDSAVYLCASSSNPQGSEKLFFGSGTQLSVL.

J is TRBJ2-7 and V is TRBV19; TRBD1 matches 7 bases. Trimming at V came to 6 bases and at J to 0 bases, leaving 2 bases not matched to a gene. The CDR3 runs 13 residues. Germline V gives CDR1 LNHDA, CDR2 SQIVND (reference sequence). For the CDR3, the DNA is TGTGCCAGTAGGCGGACAGGCTCCTACGAGCAGTACTTC. This gives the protein CASRRTGSYEQYF.

This clone was picked up one time. The CDR3 here is CASSLLQGAYEQYF. As DNA, the CDR3 is TGTGCCAGCAGTTTATTGCAGGGGGCCTACGAGCAGTACTTC. This chain joins TRBV27 and TRBJ2-7; the match to TRBD1 covers 7 bases. Germline trimming cut 1 base from V and 2 bases from J; bases unmatched to any gene: 2. The CDR3 is 14 amino acids. Germline V CDR1 and CDR2: MNHEY, SMNVEV (reference sequence).

The gene calls are TRBV7-9 and TRBJ1-1, with 7 bases fitting TRBD1. The germline V gene has CDR1 SEHNR and CDR2 FQNEAQ (reference sequence). The CDR3 has 17 residues. J lost 0 bases, V lost 5 bases, and 12 bases had no gene match. CDR3 sequence (DNA): TGTGCCAGCAGCCCCGAGGGGGCAGCCGGTGTGAACACTGAAGCTTTCTTT. Its protein product is CASSPEGAAGVNTEAFF.

The chain recombines TRBV19 with TRBJ1-1; a weak D match, TRBD1 (6 bases). The CDR3 has 14 residues. Germline CDR1 and CDR2: LNHDA and SQIVND (reference sequence). With 5 bases removed from V and 2 bases from J, the gap between germline ends came to 12 bases. CDR3 loop: CASSLRTANTEAFF. The CDR3 DNA follows: TGTGCCAGTAGTTTGCGGACAGCCAACACTGAAGCTTTCTTT.

The V call is TRBV5-1, the J call TRBJ2-3, with 11 bases identical to TRBD2. This CDR3 is built from 17 residues. V lost 2 bases to trimming and J lost 5 bases; unmatched junction nucleotides: 10. Germline values: CDR1 SGHRS, CDR2 YFSETQ. CDR3 loop: CASSFTNSGRAVDTQYF. The DNA of the CDR3 is TGCGCCAGCAGCTTTACGAATAGCGGGAGGGCCGTAGATACGCAGTATTTT.

The sample holds one count of this clone. The chain recombines TRBV7-9 with TRBJ2-1; the match to TRBD2 covers 9 bases. The V gene's germline CDR1 is SEHNR and CDR2 FQNEAQ (reference sequence). There are 16 residues in the CDR3. Trimming at V came to 3 bases and at J to 2 bases, leaving 5 bases not matched to a gene. This CDR3 is CASSFTLAGTYNEQFF. Written as DNA, the CDR3 is TGTGCCAGCAGCTTTACACTAGCGGGCACCTACAATGAGCAGTTCTTC.

This chain links TRBV7-9 with TRBJ1-1, with D hard to call. V was clipped by 5 bases and J by 0 bases, with 13 bases between them. The CDR3 is 15 residues long. Per germline, CDR1 SEHNR and CDR2 FQNEAQ (reference sequence). In nucleotides, the CDR3 is TGTGCCAGCAGCCCCTCGGAGAATATGAACACTGAAGCTTTCTTT. It encodes CASSPSENMNTEAFF.

J is TRBJ2-1 and V is TRBV27, with 12 bases aligning to TRBD2. This CDR3 has 17 amino acids. Germline V gene lookup returns CDR1 MNHEY and CDR2 SMNVEV (reference sequence). The trim removed 4 bases at V and 2 bases at J, leaving 6 bases unmatched. CDR3 DNA sequence: TGTGCCAGCAGTTCCTCCCGACTAGCGGGAGCCTACAATGAGCAGTTCTTC. The encoded protein is CASSSSRLAGAYNEQFF.

The chain has TRBV14 and TRBJ2-7, with 7 bases fitting TRBD1. This CDR3 is 13 amino acids long. Germline V gene data show CDR1 as SGHDN and CDR2 as FVKESK. The V segment lost 6 bases and the J segment 0 bases; nucleotides outside the gene matches: 2. This CDR3 is CASRGTASYEQYF. Here the CDR3 DNA reads TGTGCCAGCAGGGGGACAGCCTCCTACGAGCAGTACTTC.

This chain connects TRBV14 to TRBJ1-4; perhaps TRBD1 as D (6 bases). CDR3 length: 16 residues. Per the germline V gene, CDR1 is SGHDN and CDR2 is FVKESK. Trimming took off 1 base at V and 0 bases at J, with 9 bases between the two ends. In nucleotides, the CDR3 is TGTGCCAGCAGCCAAGTCAGGGGCGCAACTAATGAAAAACTGTTTTTT. Encoded protein: CASSQVRGATNEKLFF.

The V gene is TRBV5-1, the J gene TRBJ2-2, with D unresolved. Trimming shortened V by 2 bases and J by 5 bases, and 19 bases separated the two germline ends. Germline lookup yields CDR1 SGHRS and CDR2 YFSETQ. The CDR3 length is 17 residues. The CDR3 DNA reads as TGCGCCAGCAGCTTTAACGAAACAGTTGGATATACCGGGGAGCTGTTTTTT. This translates into CASSFNETVGYTGELFF.

The chain employs TRBV7-9 and TRBJ1-2; 8 bases line up with TRBD1. Germline V CDR1 and CDR2: SEHNR, FQNEAQ (reference sequence). Losses at the gene ends were 4 bases for V and 2 bases for J; bases not matched to a gene: 3. The CDR3 consists of 14 residues. In nucleotides, the CDR3 is TGTGCCAGCAGCTCGGACAGGGAGAACTATGGCTACACCTTC. Translating it yields CASSSDRENYGYTF.

This chain links TRBV6-5 with TRBJ2-1; 9 bases map to TRBD1. V shed 5 bases, J shed 4 bases, and the junction held 6 bases outside the gene matches. Germline V lookup: CDR1 MNHEY, CDR2 SVGAGI. CDR3 length: 15 amino acids. CDR3 region: CASSRGTGPYNEQFF. CDR3 coding DNA: TGTGCCAGCAGTCGAGGGACAGGGCCGTACAATGAGCAGTTCTTC.

The chain has TRBV5-1 and TRBJ2-1, with TRBD2 matching 10 bases. The CDR3 contains 17 residues. CDR1 SGHRS and CDR2 YFSETQ come from the germline V gene. The J segment lost 6 bases and the V segment lost 4 bases, leaving 13 bases of the junction unmatched. The CDR3 sequence is CASSPPPSGSGGNEQFF. CDR3 in DNA: TGCGCCAGCAGCCCCCCACCTAGCGGGAGCGGAGGCAATGAGCAGTTCTTC.

The chain links TRBV15 to TRBJ1-6; 7 nucleotides align to TRBD1. Germline CDR1 LNHNV, CDR2 YYDKDF (reference sequence). The ends lost 2 bases at V and 2 bases at J; junction bases unmatched: 12. The CDR3 contains 19 residues. CDR3 sequence: CATSRNRGIMVPYNSPLHF. CDR3 nucleotides: TGTGCCACCAGCAGAAACAGGGGTATAATGGTCCCCTATAATTCACCCCTCCACTTT.

The V and J genes are TRBV7-9 and TRBJ2-3, with 13 bases that match TRBD2. The germline CDR1 and CDR2 sequences are SEHNR and FQNEAQ (reference sequence). J gave up 4 bases and V 4 bases, and 14 bases lay outside the gene matches. This CDR3 is 19 amino acids long. CDR3 protein: CASSSDTGLAGTGADTQYF. The CDR3 nucleotides read TGTGCCAGCAGCTCGGATACGGGACTAGCGGGAACCGGGGCAGATACGCAGTATTTT. Full variable domain (outside the CDR3, taken from reference TRBV7-9 and TRBJ2-3): DTGVSQNPRHKITKRGQNVTFRCDPISEHNRLYWYRQTLGQGPEFLTYFQNEAQLEKSRLLSDRFSAERPKGSFSTLEIQRTEQGDSAMYLCASSSDTGLAGTGADTQYFGPGTRLTVL.

This chain connects TRBV27 to TRBJ1-1; D not resolved. The CDR3 has 13 residues. Trimming removed 9 bases at V and 4 bases at J, with 15 bases between. The V gene's germline CDR1 is MNHEY and CDR2 SMNVEV (reference sequence). The CDR3 loop is CASHRGYGTEAFF. CDR3 nucleotide sequence: TGTGCCAGTCATCGGGGTTATGGCACTGAAGCTTTCTTT.

The table lists this clone with a count of one. The sample has other DNA sequences that encode this CDR3 too. The chain has TRBV19 and TRBJ2-7; 10 nucleotides agree with TRBD1. CDR1 is LNHDA and CDR2 is SQIVND in the germline V gene (reference sequence). V trimming: 3 bases; J trimming: 2 bases; junction bases outside the gene matches: 1. The CDR3 totals 14 residues. The CDR3 coding sequence is TGTGCCAGTAGTATGACAGGGGGCCCCTACGAGCAGTACTTC. Its translation: CASSMTGGPYEQYF.

The chain links TRBV11-1 to TRBJ2-7; 8 bases fit TRBD1. The germline V gene encodes CDR1 SGHAT and CDR2 FQDESV (reference sequence). The J segment lost 5 bases and the V segment lost 1 base, leaving 10 bases of the junction unmatched. The CDR3 spans 16 residues. CDR3 sequence reads: CASSLDPDRGLDEQYF. DNA of the CDR3: TGTGCCAGCAGCTTAGACCCCGACAGGGGACTCGACGAGCAGTACTTC.

The sample holds a few counts of this clone. V gene TRBV4-1 combines with J gene TRBJ1-5; no clear D. The germline CDR1 and CDR2 sequences are MGHRA and YSYEKL. Trimming took off 0 bases at V and 6 bases at J, with 9 bases between the two ends. There are 14 residues in the CDR3. As DNA, the CDR3 is TGCGCCAGCAGCCAAGATAGAGGGCTTCAGCCCCAGCATTTT. This gives the protein CASSQDRGLQPQHF.